These 19 T cell receptor beta chains were all obtained from the same sample, sequenced in a study of T cells in Graves' hyperthyroidism and ophthalmopathy. Amplified TCR beta CDR3 regions derived from RNA transcripts. HTBI primers were used for first-round RT-PCR of the TCR CDR3. TCRdb called the multiplex PCR reads again in MiXCR, with one record for every CDR3 protein. The sample consists of hundreds of thousands of distinct CDR3 sequences, roughly 15% of them appearing once. Material for sequencing was blood. Receptor source: a woman aged 40 to 49 with Graves' ophthalmopathy.

This chain uses TRBV18 with TRBJ2-5; no definite D call. The CDR3 runs to 12 residues. The germline CDR1 and CDR2 sequences are KGHSH and LQKENI. Trimming pared 0 bases from V and 4 bases from J, leaving 3 bases between. CDR3 nucleotides: TGTGCCAGCTCACCACCCCTAGAGACCCAGTACTTC. It translates to CASSPPLETQYF. The whole variable domain, filled in from reference TRBV18 and TRBJ2-5, reads NAGVMQNPRHLVRRRGQEARLRCSPMKGHSHVYWYRQLPEEGLKFMVYLQKENIIDESGMPKERFSAEFPKEGPSILRIQQVVRGDSAAYFCASSPPLETQYFGPGTRLLVL.

The table lists this clonotype with a few counts. V and J are TRBV7-2 and TRBJ2-1; TRBD2 matches 7 bases. The CDR3 contains 19 residues. Germline lookup yields CDR1 SGHTA and CDR2 FQGNSA. V lost 1 base to trimming and J lost 2 bases; unmatched junction nucleotides: 14. The CDR3 DNA sequence: TGTGCCAGCAGCTTAGGGCCGCCTCGCGGGAGAATCCCCTACAATGAGCAGTTCTTC. Protein sequence: CASSLGPPRGRIPYNEQFF.

This clonotype occurred many times. This chain joins TRBV6-1 and TRBJ2-3, with 14 bases fitting TRBD2. The CDR3 spans 16 residues. V was clipped by 6 bases and J by 2 bases; unmatched bases: 4. Germline CDR1 and CDR2: MNHNS and SASEGT. The CDR3 DNA follows: TGTGCCAGCAGGGGACTAGCGGGAGCCGTCACAGATACGCAGTATTTT. Protein product: CASRGLAGAVTDTQYF.

In the case of this clonotype: A much larger clone lies one base from this, so it may be a read error. CDR3 protein: CATSDSVAGTLDTQYF. The CDR3 bases are TGTGCCACCAGTGATAGTGTAGCGGGGACCTTAGATACGCAGTATTTT. J is TRBJ2-3 and V is TRBV24-1; TRBD2 aligns across 8 bases. Unmatched junction bases numbered 9, after V lost 3 bases and J lost 5 bases. Germline V gene data show CDR1 as KGHDR and CDR2 as SFDVKD. The CDR3 runs to 16 residues.

This clonotype was counted at least ten times. The V and J genes are TRBV6-1 and TRBJ1-2; D possibly corresponds to TRBD1 (5 bases). The CDR3 runs to 18 residues. The V and J ends lost 3 bases and 3 bases respectively, with 23 bases between them. In germline, CDR1 is MNHNS, CDR2 SASEGT. CDR3 sequence (DNA): TGTGCCAGCAGTGACCCAGGGAGTCCGGAAATTTCGGACTATGGCTACACCTTC. Translated, it gives CASSDPGSPEISDYGYTF.

This clonotype was seen many times. This chain uses TRBV7-9 with TRBJ1-5, with D unresolved. V was cut by 5 bases and J by 7 bases, with 9 bases left in between. Germline V gene lookup returns CDR1 SEHNR and CDR2 FQNEAQ (reference sequence). The CDR3 consists of 12 residues. Written as DNA, the CDR3 is TGTGCCAGCAGCCCCGGGAAGCAGCCCCAGCATTTT. It encodes CASSPGKQPQHF. The variable domain in full, with the rest retrieved from reference TRBV7-9 and TRBJ1-5, is DTGVSQNPRHKITKRGQNVTFRCDPISEHNRLYWYRQTLGQGPEFLTYFQNEAQLEKSRLLSDRFSAERPKGSFSTLEIQRTEQGDSAMYLCASSPGKQPQHFGDGTRLSIL.

This clonotype was counted only a few times. V usage is TRBV4-1 and J usage is TRBJ1-4; no clear D gene. Trimming removed 0 bases from V and 8 bases from J, with 4 bases in between. The CDR3 contains 12 residues. CDR1 and CDR2 from the germline V gene are MGHRA and YSYEKL. DNA of the CDR3: TGCGCCAGCAGCCAAGACCGCGAAAAACTGTTTTTT. Its protein is CASSQDREKLFF.

The V and J genes are TRBV28 and TRBJ2-2; D remains unclear. Trimming pared 5 bases from V and 7 bases from J, leaving 17 bases between. Germline V gene sequence: CDR1 MDHEN, CDR2 SYDVKM. The CDR3 has 15 residues. As DNA, the CDR3 is TGTGCCAGCAGTGTAGGACCATTGGCCGGCGGGGAGCTGTTTTTT. Its translation is CASSVGPLAGGELFF.

The table lists this clonotype with a few counts. V gene TRBV6-1 combines with J gene TRBJ1-5, with D maybe TRBD1 (6 bases). The CDR3 loop spans 16 amino acids. In germline, CDR1 is MNHNS, CDR2 SASEGT. Trimming removed 5 bases from V and 2 bases from J, with 16 bases in between. For the CDR3, the DNA is TGTGCCAGCAGTCGTACAGGGAATGCAGGCAATCAGCCCCAGCATTTT. This sequence encodes CASSRTGNAGNQPQHF.

Points on this clonotype: A much more abundant neighbour one base away suggests this may be a read error. The chain employs TRBV12-3 or TRBV12-4 and TRBJ2-1; 14 nucleotides agree with TRBD2. This CDR3 has 18 amino acids. The junction had 14 bases not matched to a gene; V was cut back by 6 bases and J by 7 bases. CDR3 DNA: TGTGCCAGCAGGCTCCCTCGACTAGCGGGGGGGCCTGGGAATGAGCAGTTCTTC. This codes for CASRLPRLAGGPGNEQFF.

In this sample, this clonotype turned up a few times. CDR3 protein: CASGPIGVAGGKETQYF. CDR3 DNA: TGTGCCAGCGGACCTATTGGGGTAGCGGGAGGGAAAGAGACCCAGTACTTC. J is TRBJ2-5 and V is TRBV28, with 11 bases lining up with TRBD2. The V segment lost 8 bases and the J segment 3 bases; nucleotides outside the gene matches: 14. Germline V lookup: CDR1 MDHEN, CDR2 SYDVKM. The CDR3 runs 17 residues.

This clonotype showed up many times. CDR3 in amino acids: CATSREGVLEAFF. The CDR3 nucleotides are TGTGCCACCAGCAGAGAAGGGGTCCTAGAAGCTTTCTTT. The rearrangement links TRBV15 to TRBJ1-1; tentative D call: TRBD1 (5 bases). V was pared by 0 bases and J by 8 bases, with 10 bases between. CDR1 is LNHNV and CDR2 is YYDKDF in the germline V gene (reference sequence). This CDR3 contains 13 residues.

This clonotype has just a few counts. The V and J genes are TRBV28 and TRBJ1-2; no clear D. Germline CDR1 and CDR2: MDHEN and SYDVKM. The V end was cut by 6 bases, the J end by 3 bases, with 17 bases between. This CDR3 region has 15 residues. CDR3 in amino acids: CASSPIGLQDYGYTF. In DNA, the CDR3 is TGTGCCAGCAGCCCTATTGGGCTCCAAGACTATGGCTACACCTTC.

The table lists this clonotype with many counts. V and J are TRBV13 and TRBJ2-1; 11 nucleotides align to TRBD2. The CDR3 spans 15 residues. The germline V gene has CDR1 PRHDT and CDR2 FYEKMQ (reference sequence). The J segment lost 9 bases and the V segment lost 2 bases, leaving 6 bases of the junction unmatched. CDR3 sequence (DNA): TGTGCCAGCAGCTTATCAGGACTAGCGGGCCTTGAGCAGTTCTTC. As protein: CASSLSGLAGLEQFF.

The chain joins TRBV5-1 to TRBJ2-3; the D gene is possibly TRBD2 (7 bases). V dropped 6 bases and J dropped 1 base, with 12 bases sitting between them. The CDR3 has 14 amino acids. Per germline, CDR1 SGHRS and CDR2 YFSETQ. CDR3: CASKDSGGTDTQYF. DNA of the CDR3: TGCGCCAGCAAGGACAGCGGGGGCACAGATACGCAGTATTTT.

This chain connects TRBV5-1 to TRBJ1-3; possibly TRBD1 for D (6 bases). V was clipped by 4 bases and J by 1 base, with 9 bases between them. The CDR3 runs to 14 residues. The germline gives CDR1 SGHRS, CDR2 YFSETQ. The CDR3 nucleotides read TGCGCCAGCAGCCCACAGGGATCTGGAAACACCATATATTTT. Translating gives CASSPQGSGNTIYF.

J is TRBJ2-7 and V is TRBV10-3; D gene uncertain. The V and J ends lost 3 bases and 5 bases respectively, with 8 bases between them. Per germline, CDR1 ENHRY and CDR2 SYGVKD. This CDR3 comprises 12 residues. CDR3 nucleotide sequence: TGTGCCATCAGTGACCTCCCTGACGAGCAGTACTTC. Translating it yields CAISDLPDEQYF.

This clonotype was observed many times. The chain employs TRBV7-9 and TRBJ2-3; 8 bases match TRBD1. The ends lost 4 bases at V and 3 bases at J; junction bases unmatched: 6. Per the germline V gene, CDR1 is SEHNR and CDR2 is FQNEAQ (reference sequence). The CDR3 has 15 amino acids. CDR3 sequence: CASSYQGAWTDTQYF. CDR3 nucleotide sequence: TGTGCCAGCAGCTACCAGGGGGCTTGGACAGATACGCAGTATTTT.

To note about this clonotype: An end of the junction does not agree with germline; a read error may underlie this. The rearrangement links TRBV7-8 to TRBJ2-3; no definite D call. Germline CDR1 is SGHVS and CDR2 is FQNEAQ. The CDR3 has 14 residues. CDR3 sequence reads: CAISSDLGTDTQYF. The CDR3 DNA sequence: TGTGCCATCAGCTCTGATCTAGGCACAGATACGCAGTATTTT.